This entry lists 8 T cell receptor beta chains sequenced from one sample in a study of blood T cell repertoires in COVID-19. Generated by immunoSEQ multiplex PCR, the TCRdb table keeps only in-frame clones and is missing some. This sample has about 170,000 clones, with 84% found just once. The sequencing sample was made of PBMCs or T cells enriched from blood (not recorded which). All receptors come from a man aged 50 or older who had recovered from COVID-19.

The chain has TRBV7-3 and TRBJ2-3; 11 nucleotides align to TRBD2. The length of the CDR3 is 16 residues. Germline V gene lookup returns CDR1 SGHTA and CDR2 FQGTGA. The V segment lost 2 bases and the J segment 5 bases; nucleotides outside the gene matches: 6. The chain's CDR3 is CASSLQASGGQDTQYF. The CDR3 DNA is TGTGCCAGCAGCTTACAGGCTAGCGGGGGGCAAGATACGCAGTATTTT.

The CDR3 reads CASSEKLLASGNTIYF. The CDR3 DNA sequence: TGTGCCAGCAGTGAAAAACTGCTCGCCTCTGGAAACACCATATATTTT. The chain couples TRBV25-1 to TRBJ1-3; D is uncertain. CDR1 and CDR2 from the germline V gene are MGHDK and SYGVNS. V was shortened by 2 bases and J by 0 bases, with 11 bases between the two germline ends. The CDR3 covers 16 residues.

This clone occurred many times. V is TRBV2 and J is TRBJ1-4; D ambiguous. The V and J ends lost 7 bases and 4 bases respectively, with 13 bases between them. Germline lookup yields CDR1 SNHLY and CDR2 FYNNEI. The CDR3 loop spans 14 amino acids. The CDR3 loop reads CASTHPGVNEKLFF. Here the CDR3 DNA reads TGTGCCAGCACTCATCCCGGGGTTAATGAAAAACTGTTTTTT.

Only one count was recorded for this clone. The chain uses TRBV5-1 and TRBJ1-2, with D uncertain. The germline CDR1 and CDR2 sequences are SGHRS and YFSETQ. Between the trimmed V and J ends, which lost 3 bases and 6 bases, there was a span of 12 bases. This CDR3 is built from 13 residues. CDR3 protein: CASSSFVSDGYTF. DNA of the CDR3: TGCGCCAGCAGCTCATTCGTAAGCGATGGCTACACCTTC. The full variable domain, completed using reference TRBV5-1 and TRBJ1-2, is KAGVTQTPRYLIKTRGQQVTLSCSPISGHRSVSWYQQTPGQGLQFLFEYFSETQRNKGNFPGRFSGRQFSNSRSEMNVSTLELGDSALYLCASSSFVSDGYTFGSGTRLTVV.

Many counts were recorded for this clone. This sequence joins TRBV14 and TRBJ2-3, with 10 positions matching TRBD1. The CDR3 has 15 amino acids. J was trimmed by 6 bases and V by 5 bases; bases with no gene match: 8. The germline CDR1 and CDR2 sequences are SGHDN and FVKESK. DNA for the CDR3: TGTGCCAGCAGCGTAGCGGAGGACAGGGGGGATACGCAGTATTTT. It yields the protein CASSVAEDRGDTQYF.

The J gene is TRBJ1-2, the V gene TRBV28, with 10 bases matching TRBD1. V trimming: 7 bases; J trimming: 6 bases; junction bases outside the gene matches: 11. Germline lookup yields CDR1 MDHEN and CDR2 SYDVKM. The CDR3 extends over 15 amino acids. CDR3 DNA sequence: TGTGCCAGCATTCCTGGGACAGGGGCCTTAAATGGCTACACCTTC. Protein product: CASIPGTGALNGYTF.

The J gene is TRBJ2-1, the V gene TRBV7-6; D not certain. The CDR3 has 12 amino acids. The germline V gene has CDR1 SGHVS and CDR2 FNYEAQ. V shed 4 bases and J shed 5 bases, with 6 bases lying between them. CDR3: CASSSLNNEQFF. The CDR3 DNA is TGTGCCAGCAGCTCACTTAACAATGAGCAGTTCTTC.

The CDR3 spells CASSLSQGTNYGYTF. CDR3 coding DNA: TGCGCCAGCAGCTTGTCCCAGGGCACTAACTATGGCTACACCTTC. The genes are TRBV5-1 and TRBJ1-2; tentative D call: TRBD1 (5 bases). V was clipped by 1 base and J by 0 bases, with 10 bases between them. Per germline, CDR1 SGHRS and CDR2 YFSETQ. This CDR3 region has 15 residues.